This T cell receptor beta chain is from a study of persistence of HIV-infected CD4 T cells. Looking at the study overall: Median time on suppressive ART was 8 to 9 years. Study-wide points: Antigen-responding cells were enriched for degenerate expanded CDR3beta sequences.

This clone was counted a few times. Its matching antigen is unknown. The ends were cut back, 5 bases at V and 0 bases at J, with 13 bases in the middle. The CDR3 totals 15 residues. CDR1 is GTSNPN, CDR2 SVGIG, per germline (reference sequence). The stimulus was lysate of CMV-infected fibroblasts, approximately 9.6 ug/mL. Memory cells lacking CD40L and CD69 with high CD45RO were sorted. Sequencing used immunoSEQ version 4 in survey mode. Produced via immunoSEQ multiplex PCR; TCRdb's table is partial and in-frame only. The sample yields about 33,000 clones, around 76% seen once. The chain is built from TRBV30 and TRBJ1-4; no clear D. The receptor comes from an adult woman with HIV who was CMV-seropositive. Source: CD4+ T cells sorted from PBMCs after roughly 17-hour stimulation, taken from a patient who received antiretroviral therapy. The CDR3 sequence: CAWGPYLPTNEKLFF. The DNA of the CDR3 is TGTGCCTGGGGGCCCTATCTTCCAACTAATGAAAAACTGTTTTTT.